The text below deals with one TCR beta chain. Its matching antigen is unknown. In TCRdb, the RT-PCR reads were re-called with MiXCR into one record per CDR3 protein. This table has about 800,000 distinct CDR3 sequences, 21% appearing once. The source of the sample is a study of response to subunit inactivated influenza vaccine. CDR1 and CDR2 (germline): MNHEY, SMNVEV (reference sequence). V was trimmed by 2 bases and J by 10 bases, leaving 12 bases between them. The CDR3 length is 14 residues. Whole-study results and caveats: Authors suggested few new T cells are recruited by each seasonal influenza vaccination.

The specimen was PBMCs from blood, collected 5 days after vaccination. The receptor was derived from a middle-aged man who received an inactivated influenza vaccine. The chain recombines TRBV27 with TRBJ1-6; tentatively, D is TRBD1 (6 bases). The CDR3 loop reads CASSLTGTGSPLHF. The DNA of the CDR3 is TGTGCCAGCAGTTTAACAGGGACGGGATCACCCCTCCACTTT.